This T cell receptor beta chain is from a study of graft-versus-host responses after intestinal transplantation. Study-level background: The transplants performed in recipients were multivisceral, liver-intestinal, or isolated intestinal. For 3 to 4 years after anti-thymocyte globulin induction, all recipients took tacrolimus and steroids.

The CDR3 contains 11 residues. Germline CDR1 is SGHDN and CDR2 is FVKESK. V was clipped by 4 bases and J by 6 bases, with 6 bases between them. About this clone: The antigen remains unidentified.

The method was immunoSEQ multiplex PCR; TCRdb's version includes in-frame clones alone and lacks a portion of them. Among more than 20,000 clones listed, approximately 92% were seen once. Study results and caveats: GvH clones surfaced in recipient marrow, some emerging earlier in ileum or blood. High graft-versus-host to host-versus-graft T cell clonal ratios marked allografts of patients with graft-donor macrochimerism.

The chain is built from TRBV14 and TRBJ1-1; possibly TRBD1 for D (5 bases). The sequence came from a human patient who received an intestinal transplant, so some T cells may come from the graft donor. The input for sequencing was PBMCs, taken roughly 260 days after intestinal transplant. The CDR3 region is CASSLGPEAFF. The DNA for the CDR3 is TGTGCCAGCAGCCTGGGGCCTGAAGCTTTCTTT. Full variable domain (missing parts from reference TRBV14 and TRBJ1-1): EAGVTQFPSHSVIEKGQTVTLRCDPISGHDNLYWYRRVMGKEIKFLLHFVKESKQDESGMPNNRFLAERTGGTYSTLKVQPAELEDSGVYFCASSLGPEAFFGQGTRLTVV.